This record covers a single TCR beta chain. The entry originates in a study of blood T cells in healthy people across ages. Each sample yielded at least 5 micrograms of PBMC total RNA. A second about 7 to 12 cycle PCR used barcoded and J-beta primers. Each CDR3 protein gets one entry after TCRdb re-called the 5' RACE reads with MiXCR. Among about a million distinct CDR3 sequences listed, about 48% were seen once. V was cut by 3 bases and J by 5 bases, with 12 bases left in between. The CDR3 length is 14 residues. Per germline, CDR1 SGDLS and CDR2 YYNGEE. This sequence was found in a man aged 25 to 45 in good health. The sequenced sample was blood. The chain couples TRBV9 to TRBJ2-1; D is uncertain. CDR3 sequence (DNA): TGTGCCAGCAGCGCCTGGGGTGTCAACAATGAGCAGTTCTTC. This codes for CASSAWGVNNEQFF.